Below, 26 T cell receptor beta chains from the same sample are listed, as sequenced in a study of OX40 agonist ivuxolimab in advanced cancers. The library was obtained by the immunoSEQ multiplex PCR assay. Held by TCRdb, this immuneACCESS table contains in-frame sequences only and omits some clones. Under half of the omission traces to an unresolved V gene where checked; the cause of the rest is unknown. The sample contains 70,000 to 75,000 clones, 65% to 90% of them found a single time. The ten largest clones take up 0.5% to 0.6% of the sample. Source: CD4+ or CD8+ T cells sorted from blood, taken in a trial of the OX40 agonist ivuxolimab. These receptors all come from an adult with an advanced solid tumor such as melanoma, head and neck, liver or kidney cancer.

The CDR3 bases are TGTGCCAGCAGTTACTACACTGAAGCTTTCTTT. Protein sequence: CASSYYTEAFF. The chain carries TRBV6-5 and TRBJ1-1; D gene uncertain. CDR1 is MNHEY and CDR2 is SVGAGI in the germline V gene. This CDR3 comprises 11 residues. V was cut by 1 base and J by 3 bases, with 0 bases left in between.

V usage is TRBV7-2 and J usage is TRBJ1-5; possibly TRBD1 for D (6 bases). Germline V CDR1 and CDR2: SGHTA, FQGNSA. V was clipped by 5 bases and J by 0 bases, with 11 bases between them. CDR3 size: 15 residues. CDR3 sequence reads: CASSSTGNSNQPQHF. The CDR3 nucleotides are TGTGCCAGCAGCAGTACAGGGAATAGCAATCAGCCCCAGCATTTT.

The chain joins TRBV6-5 to TRBJ1-2; TRBD1 matches at 9 bases. This CDR3 contains 13 residues. Trimming removed 3 bases from V and 7 bases from J; junction bases left unmatched: 3. Germline loops: CDR1 MNHEY, CDR2 SVGAGI. The CDR3, as DNA: TGTGCCAGCAGTTATAGGACAGGGGTTGGCTACACCTTC. Translating it yields CASSYRTGVGYTF.

This clone was picked up one time. The rearrangement uses TRBV6-5 and TRBJ1-1; possible D gene TRBD1, 5 bases. Germline CDR1 reads MNHEY; CDR2 reads SVGAGI. V was trimmed by 2 bases and J by 6 bases, leaving 13 bases between them. This CDR3 region has 14 residues. The CDR3 here is CASSYGGGVAEAFF. CDR3 DNA sequence: TGTGCCAGCAGTTACGGGGGGGGTGTGGCTGAAGCTTTCTTT.

The V gene is TRBV7-8, the J gene TRBJ2-7; the D gene is possibly TRBD2 (6 bases). Trimming stripped 5 bases from V and 7 bases from J, with 21 bases between. CDR1 is SGHVS and CDR2 is FQNEAQ in the germline V gene. CDR3 size: 15 residues. The CDR3 nucleotides are TGTGCCAGCAGCCTCCGACTAGTGGGTTCGCATGAGCAGTACTTC. Translating it yields CASSLRLVGSHEQYF.

The chain couples TRBV7-3 to TRBJ1-1; weak D call: TRBD1 (5 bases). CDR1 is SGHTA, CDR2 FQGTGA, per germline. Deletions cut 6 bases from V and 0 bases from J, with 11 bases between. This CDR3 spans 14 amino acids. CDR3 residues: CASSPGLLNTEAFF. The CDR3 DNA reads TGTGCCAGCAGTCCGGGACTGCTGAACACTGAAGCTTTCTTT.

J is TRBJ2-5 and V is TRBV11-2; D gene uncertain. Trimming removed 6 bases at V and 1 base at J, with 12 bases between. This CDR3 comprises 14 residues. Germline V gene data show CDR1 as SGHAT and CDR2 as FQNNGV. The CDR3 DNA follows: TGTGCCAGCAGGCTCGGAGTGACCCAAGAGACCCAGTACTTC. This codes for CASRLGVTQETQYF.

V is TRBV9 and J is TRBJ1-5; no firm D call. Germline V CDR1 and CDR2: SGDLS, YYNGEE. V was clipped by 2 bases and J by 8 bases, with 11 bases between them. There are 13 residues in the CDR3. The CDR3 spells CASSVRPMEPQHF. CDR3 bases: TGTGCCAGCAGCGTGCGGCCGATGGAGCCCCAGCATTTT.

The J gene is TRBJ1-5, the V gene TRBV2; maybe TRBD1 (5 bases). The germline gives CDR1 SNHLY, CDR2 FYNNEI. The CDR3 loop spans 14 amino acids. V was pared by 8 bases and J by 0 bases, with 11 bases between. The CDR3 DNA follows: TGTGCCAGCGGGGCAGGGTATAGCAATCAGCCCCAGCATTTT. Translating it yields CASGAGYSNQPQHF.

The chain is built from TRBV5-4 and TRBJ1-6; 7 nucleotides agree with TRBD1. Germline assignment: CDR1 SGHNT and CDR2 YYREEE (reference sequence). Unmatched junction bases numbered 17, after V lost 4 bases and J lost 1 base. This CDR3 spans 20 amino acids. CDR3 DNA sequence: TGTGCCAGCAGCGGAAGGGGGGCAGGGGGACCCGATTCCTATAATTCACCCCTCCACTTT. Its protein product is CASSGRGAGGPDSYNSPLHF.

The V and J genes are TRBV15 and TRBJ2-1; 10 nucleotides match TRBD1. This CDR3 region has 14 residues. V lost 7 bases to trimming and J lost 6 bases; unmatched junction nucleotides: 6. Germline-derived CDR1 and CDR2 are LNHNV and YYDKDF (reference sequence). The CDR3 nucleotides read TGTGCCACCAACCGGGACAGGGGCTTCAATGAGCAGTTCTTC. The encoded protein is CATNRDRGFNEQFF.

This clone was counted a few times. The V gene is TRBV6-6, the J gene TRBJ1-5; D may be TRBD1 (6 bases). Trimming took off 8 bases at V and 6 bases at J, with 14 bases between the two ends. The CDR3 runs 13 residues. Germline V gene data show CDR1 as MNHNY and CDR2 as SVGAGI (reference sequence). The DNA for the CDR3 is TGTGCCAGCGCTGCGGGGGGCGGTCAGCCCCAGCATTTT. The encoded protein is CASAAGGGQPQHF.

The V call is TRBV7-2, the J call TRBJ2-2; 8 positions match TRBD2. The CDR3 is 18 amino acids. The germline CDR1 and CDR2 sequences are SGHTA and FQGNSA. After removal of 1 base from V and 4 bases from J, the junction contained 11 bases not matched to a gene. The CDR3 loop is CASSLVLIGGALTGELFF. Here the CDR3 DNA reads TGTGCCAGCAGCTTAGTTTTGATCGGGGGGGCGCTCACCGGGGAGCTGTTTTTT.

The chain links TRBV6-6 to TRBJ1-2, with a weak D call TRBD1 (6 bases). From germline, CDR1 is MNHNY and CDR2 SVGAGI (reference sequence). Trimming left V 3 bases short and J 1 base short, with 9 bases between. This CDR3 is 14 amino acids long. CDR3 nucleotides: TGTGCCAGCAGTTATAAGGGGGTTAACTATGGCTACACCTTC. It yields the protein CASSYKGVNYGYTF.

This rearrangement joins TRBV12-5 to TRBJ2-1; TRBD2 matches at 10 bases. The ends lost 6 bases at V and 10 bases at J; junction bases unmatched: 9. The CDR3 covers 14 residues. The germline gives CDR1 LGHNT, CDR2 FRNRAP. CDR3 nucleotide sequence: TGTGCTAGTGGAAACAAAGCGGGAGGGCCGGAGCAGTTCTTC. Amino acid sequence: CASGNKAGGPEQFF.

V usage is TRBV6-1 and J usage is TRBJ2-3; D may be TRBD1 (5 bases). V was shortened by 0 bases and J by 3 bases, with 19 bases between the two germline ends. The CDR3 sequence is 18 residues long. Germline CDR1 and CDR2: MNHNS and SASEGT. The CDR3 DNA sequence: TGTGCCAGCAGTGAAGCGAGACAGCTCCACCCTGGGACAGATACGCAGTATTTT. Amino acids: CASSEARQLHPGTDTQYF.

The gene calls are TRBV4-3 and TRBJ2-7; a possible D gene is TRBD2 (5 bases). This CDR3 is 14 amino acids long. The V end was cut by 0 bases, the J end by 3 bases, with 9 bases between. CDR1 LGHNA and CDR2 YSLEER come from the germline V gene. The chain's CDR3 is CASSQDSSGYEQYF. The CDR3 nucleotides are TGCGCCAGCAGCCAAGATTCCAGCGGCTACGAGCAGTACTTC.

The chain has TRBV5-1 and TRBJ1-2, with D unclear. V was trimmed by 3 bases and J by 1 base, leaving 10 bases between them. Germline CDR1 and CDR2: SGHRS and YFSETQ. This CDR3 spans 14 amino acids. The CDR3 coding sequence is TGCGCCAGCAGCTCGACTGGAGATAACTATGGCTACACCTTC. Translated, it gives CASSSTGDNYGYTF.

The rearrangement joins TRBV5-1 to TRBJ2-6; no definite D call. CDR3 length: 15 residues. CDR1 is SGHRS, CDR2 YFSETQ, per germline. V was clipped by 0 bases and J by 1 base, with 5 bases between them. The CDR3 DNA reads TGCGCCAGCAGCTTGGTAGAATCTGGGGCCAACGTCCTGACTTTC. Translating gives CASSLVESGANVLTF.

The CDR3 sequence: CASSSSGTAATNEKLFF. The CDR3 coding sequence is TGTGCCAGCAGTTCTTCTGGGACAGCTGCAACTAATGAAAAACTGTTTTTT. This sequence joins TRBV11-1 and TRBJ1-4; TRBD1 aligns across 7 bases. CDR3 length: 17 amino acids. Germline loops: CDR1 SGHAT, CDR2 FQDESV (reference sequence). With 6 bases clipped from V and 0 bases from J, the junction kept 10 bases outside the gene matches.

The rearrangement links TRBV7-9 to TRBJ1-2, with D possibly matching TRBD1 (5 bases). V was clipped by 3 bases and J by 8 bases, with 16 bases between them. CDR3 length equals 14 residues. The germline gives CDR1 SEHNR, CDR2 FQNEAQ (reference sequence). The CDR3 spells CASSFAGTVLGYTF. The CDR3 region has the DNA TGTGCCAGCAGCTTCGCCGGGACGGTCCTGGGCTACACCTTC.

This clone was counted a single time. V and J are TRBV5-6 and TRBJ2-7, with a weak D call TRBD1 (6 bases). The V and J ends lost 4 bases and 0 bases respectively, with 8 bases between them. CDR3 length equals 13 residues. The germline V gene encodes CDR1 SGHDT and CDR2 YYEEEE. The CDR3 sequence: CASSKDSSYEQYF. The CDR3 DNA reads as TGTGCCAGCAGCAAGGACAGCTCCTACGAGCAGTACTTC.

V usage is TRBV11-2 and J usage is TRBJ2-7; D not resolved. Trimming left V 2 bases short and J 0 bases short, with 8 bases between. Germline CDR1 is SGHAT and CDR2 is FQNNGV. The CDR3 contains 14 residues. The CDR3 DNA sequence: TGTGCCAGCAGCTTAAACAGAGGCTCCTACGAGCAGTACTTC. Amino acids: CASSLNRGSYEQYF.

The chain uses TRBV5-4 and TRBJ2-1; D ambiguous. V was trimmed by 0 bases and J by 7 bases, leaving 14 bases between them. The CDR3 extends over 15 amino acids. Germline CDR1 reads SGHNT; CDR2 reads YYREEE (reference sequence). CDR3 DNA: TGTGCCAGCAGCTTGGCTAGTCCAGCCGTGAATGAGCAGTTCTTC. Its protein is CASSLASPAVNEQFF.

V and J are TRBV5-1 and TRBJ2-1, with 10 bases identical to TRBD2. Germline V CDR1 and CDR2: SGHRS, YFSETQ. The V segment lost 5 bases and the J segment 4 bases; nucleotides outside the gene matches: 6. The CDR3 covers 15 residues. The CDR3 bases are TGCGCCAGCAGTTCCACTAGCGGGGATTACAATGAGCAGTTCTTC. Translation gives CASSSTSGDYNEQFF.

The chain combines TRBV7-2 with TRBJ1-3; D gene unclear. With 10 bases removed from V and 4 bases from J, the gap between germline ends came to 14 bases. Looked up from germline, CDR1 is SGHTA and CDR2 is FQGNSA. This CDR3 has 13 residues. The CDR3 DNA reads as TGTGCCAACCAGGTTGCCGGAGGAAACACCATATATTTT. As protein: CANQVAGGNTIYF.